This T cell receptor beta chain originates from a study of cytomegalovirus exposure and HLA in healthy donors. Study-wide points: The majority of CMV-associated TCR beta chains were reported as apparently HLA-restricted in a later analysis. Indistinguishable V segments such as TRBV6-2 and TRBV6-3 were excluded. An analysis done earlier found most TCR beta V segments productive about 90% or about 30% of the time. Later analysis revealed greater clonal expansion in HLA-associated TCR beta chains than in equally common others.

The CDR3 is 15 amino acids. Germline values: CDR1 MNHNS, CDR2 SASEGT. Losses at the gene ends were 6 bases for V and 3 bases for J; bases not matched to a gene: 11. About this clone: Antigen unknown.

The study ran its PCR with 60 Vbeta and 13 Jbeta primers. The method was immunoSEQ multiplex PCR; TCRdb's version includes in-frame clones alone and lacks a portion of them. The table has over 75,000 clones, roughly two thirds seen once. The sequenced sample consisted of PBMCs. The clonotype was recovered from a human donor in good health. The chain couples TRBV6-1 to TRBJ2-7; 7 bases agree with TRBD2. CDR3 residues: CASRLTWEGFYEQYF. The CDR3 region has the DNA TGTGCCAGCAGGCTAACTTGGGAGGGGTTCTACGAGCAGTACTTC.